The 22 T cell receptor beta chains given below trace back to one sample, sequenced in a study of CD8 T cells in ankylosing spondylitis. A single record per CDR3 protein comes from TCRdb applying MiXCR to the 5' RACE reads. The repertoire holds more than 35,000 distinct CDR3 sequences, less than 3% seen once, with over 4% in the top ten. Sample: blood, either unsorted or a sorted T cell fraction (not recorded which). The receptors were gathered from a male donor with ankylosing spondylitis or in good health (not recorded which).

The table lists this clonotype with many counts. The chain couples TRBV9 to TRBJ2-1, with TRBD2 matching 7 bases. The V and J ends lost 4 bases and 5 bases, in that order; junction bases with no gene match: 9. The CDR3 is 15 residues long. Germline CDR1 SGDLS, CDR2 YYNGEE. The CDR3 sequence: CASSPHGLADNEQFF. CDR3 coding DNA: TGTGCCAGCAGCCCCCACGGGCTAGCGGACAATGAGCAGTTCTTC. Combining the CDR3 with reference TRBV9 and TRBJ2-1 gives the whole variable domain DSGVTQTPKHLITATGQRVTLRCSPRSGDLSVYWYQQSLDQGLQFLIQYYNGEERAKGNILERFSAQQFPDLHSELNLSSLELGDSALYFCASSPHGLADNEQFFGPGTRLTVL.

This clonotype was observed at least ten times. The chain links TRBV9 to TRBJ1-2; D gene unclear. This CDR3 contains 13 residues. Germline V lookup: CDR1 SGDLS, CDR2 YYNGEE. V was pared by 0 bases and J by 5 bases, with 8 bases between. The CDR3 DNA sequence: TGTGCCAGCAGCGTAGATGGACGGTATGGCTACACCTTC. It codes for CASSVDGRYGYTF.

This clonotype was seen many times. For the CDR3, the DNA is TGTGCCAGCAGCACAGACTGGATAGGGGATACGCAGTATTTT. As protein: CASSTDWIGDTQYF. This chain uses TRBV9 with TRBJ2-3; D not resolved. V was trimmed by 4 bases and J by 6 bases, leaving 15 bases between them. The germline V gene has CDR1 SGDLS and CDR2 YYNGEE. The CDR3 covers 14 residues.

This clonotype was counted at least ten times. This chain uses TRBV9 with TRBJ2-2; D might be TRBD2 (5 bases). With 4 bases removed from V and 1 base from J, the gap between germline ends came to 8 bases. In germline, CDR1 is SGDLS, CDR2 YYNGEE. The CDR3 covers 14 residues. CDR3: CASSRGRNTGELFF. The CDR3 nucleotides read TGTGCCAGCAGCCGAGGGAGGAACACCGGGGAGCTGTTTTTT.

This clonotype has a count of ten or more. The V and J genes are TRBV9 and TRBJ2-3, with unresolved D. The germline V and J ends were trimmed by 4 bases and 3 bases, with 3 bases remaining between them. Germline V lookup: CDR1 SGDLS, CDR2 YYNGEE. CDR3 length equals 11 residues. CDR3 residues: CASSYTDTQYF. The CDR3, as DNA: TGTGCCAGCAGCTATACAGATACGCAGTATTTT.

In its sample, this clonotype was seen many times. The chain links TRBV9 to TRBJ2-3; D unclear. Germline V gene sequence: CDR1 SGDLS, CDR2 YYNGEE. V was clipped by 1 base and J by 2 bases, with 8 bases between them. The CDR3 runs to 14 residues. The chain's CDR3 is CASSVRPITDTQYF. As DNA, the CDR3 is TGTGCCAGCAGCGTAAGACCCATCACAGATACGCAGTATTTT.

This clonotype turned up a few times. The chain combines TRBV9 with TRBJ1-6, with D perhaps TRBD1 (5 bases). Trimming took off 4 bases at V and 6 bases at J, with 11 bases between the two ends. CDR1 is SGDLS and CDR2 is YYNGEE in the germline V gene. The CDR3 runs to 14 residues. The CDR3 sequence is CASSPGPINSPLHF. The CDR3 DNA sequence: TGTGCCAGCAGCCCGGGACCGATTAATTCACCCCTCCACTTT. Full variable domain (outside the CDR3, taken from reference TRBV9 and TRBJ1-6): DSGVTQTPKHLITATGQRVTLRCSPRSGDLSVYWYQQSLDQGLQFLIQYYNGEERAKGNILERFSAQQFPDLHSELNLSSLELGDSALYFCASSPGPINSPLHFGNGTRLTVT.

By frequency in the sample, this clonotype is medium-sized (0.01 to 0.1%). V is TRBV9 and J is TRBJ2-6; the match to TRBD1 covers 8 bases. From germline, CDR1 is SGDLS and CDR2 YYNGEE. V dropped 2 bases and J dropped 0; count of bases not matched to a gene: 4. The CDR3 spans 17 residues. CDR3 residues: CASSVGTGLSGANVLTF. CDR3 sequence (DNA): TGTGCCAGCAGCGTCGGGACAGGCCTCTCTGGGGCCAACGTCCTGACTTTC.

The sample holds many counts of this clonotype. The rearrangement joins TRBV1 to TRBJ2-4; the table's D call, TRBD2, was not checked against the DNA. TRBV1 is designated a pseudogene. CDR3 length: 17 residues. The DNA for the CDR3 is TGCACCAGCAGCCAAGTAGGCTGGGATAGCGTCAAAAACATTCAGTACTTC. The encoded protein is CTSSQVGWDSVKNIQYF.

This clonotype was seen at least ten times. A clone one base away is much larger, so this may be a read error. The chain links TRBV9 to TRBJ2-2; tentatively, D is TRBD1 (5 bases). CDR3 length equals 15 residues. V lost 2 bases and J 5 bases, leaving 13 bases between the germline ends. The V gene's germline CDR1 is SGDLS and CDR2 YYNGEE. This chain's CDR3 is CASSVAGFDTGELFF. The CDR3 coding sequence is TGTGCCAGCAGCGTGGCAGGGTTTGATACCGGGGAGCTGTTTTTT.

The V gene is TRBV9, the J gene TRBJ2-2; D is uncertain. The CDR3 is 13 residues long. The V and J ends lost 3 bases and 4 bases respectively, with 7 bases between them. Germline loops: CDR1 SGDLS, CDR2 YYNGEE. CDR3 protein: CASSGSFTGELFF. In nucleotides, the CDR3 is TGTGCCAGCAGCGGGAGTTTCACCGGGGAGCTGTTTTTT.

There are many counts of this clonotype. The gene calls are TRBV9 and TRBJ1-1; 10 positions agree with TRBD1. Germline V gene sequence: CDR1 SGDLS, CDR2 YYNGEE. Trimming took 4 bases from V and 6 from J; bases not matched to a gene: 18. The CDR3 has 18 amino acids. The CDR3 loop reads CASSSHKFGTGAFAEAFF. In DNA form, the CDR3 reads TGTGCCAGCAGCTCCCACAAATTTGGGACAGGGGCTTTCGCTGAAGCTTTCTTT.

This clonotype was counted at least ten times. The chain recombines TRBV9 with TRBJ2-3; 7 bases map to TRBD2. This CDR3 has 16 amino acids. V lost 3 bases and J lost 3; bases outside the gene matches: 10. The V gene's germline CDR1 is SGDLS and CDR2 YYNGEE. The CDR3: CASSAGRRGGTDTQYF. Here the CDR3 DNA reads TGTGCCAGCAGCGCGGGGCGGAGGGGAGGGACAGATACGCAGTATTTT. Looking up the rest from reference TRBV9 and TRBJ2-3 gives the full variable domain: DSGVTQTPKHLITATGQRVTLRCSPRSGDLSVYWYQQSLDQGLQFLIQYYNGEERAKGNILERFSAQQFPDLHSELNLSSLELGDSALYFCASSAGRRGGTDTQYFGPGTRLTVL.

This clonotype was counted ten times or more. The chain links TRBV9 to TRBJ2-7, with D perhaps matching TRBD2 (5 bases). Looked up from germline, CDR1 is SGDLS and CDR2 is YYNGEE. V lost 5 bases and J 0 bases, leaving 15 bases between the germline ends. The CDR3 extends over 15 amino acids. The CDR3 spells CASSPGGLFSYEQYF. CDR3 bases: TGTGCCAGCAGTCCAGGAGGTCTCTTCTCCTACGAGCAGTACTTC.

This clonotype was counted at least ten times. The chain recombines TRBV9 with TRBJ2-1; the match to TRBD1 covers 10 bases. After removal of 3 bases from V and 6 bases from J, the junction contained 6 bases not matched to a gene. Per the germline V gene, CDR1 is SGDLS and CDR2 is YYNGEE. CDR3 size: 15 residues. The CDR3 loop is CASSAPGQGSNEQFF. Here the CDR3 DNA reads TGTGCCAGCAGCGCTCCGGGACAGGGGTCCAATGAGCAGTTCTTC.

This clonotype was seen ten or more times. The genes are TRBV9 and TRBJ1-3; D unresolved. CDR3 size: 13 residues. Germline V lookup: CDR1 SGDLS, CDR2 YYNGEE. The V end was cut by 4 bases, the J end by 1 base, with 6 bases between. CDR3 in amino acids: CASSPGSGNTIYF. The CDR3 DNA is TGTGCCAGCAGCCCCGGATCTGGAAACACCATATATTTT.

This clonotype was seen at least ten times. J is TRBJ2-2 and V is TRBV9; unclear D gene. With 0 bases removed from V and 8 bases from J, the gap between germline ends came to 8 bases. Germline V gene sequence: CDR1 SGDLS, CDR2 YYNGEE. There are 13 residues in the CDR3. The chain's CDR3 is CASSVGPSGELFF. The DNA for the CDR3 is TGTGCCAGCAGCGTAGGACCGAGTGGGGAGCTGTTTTTT.

This clonotype was observed at least ten times. The chain employs TRBV9 and TRBJ2-3; 7 bases agree with TRBD2. The CDR3 is 16 amino acids. The trim removed 2 bases at V and 1 base at J, leaving 7 bases unmatched. Germline V gene lookup returns CDR1 SGDLS and CDR2 YYNGEE. The CDR3 region has the DNA TGTGCCAGCAGCGTCTTAGCGGGCTCCGGCACAGATACGCAGTATTTT. Amino acid sequence: CASSVLAGSGTDTQYF.

This clonotype has a count of ten or more. The chain joins TRBV9 to TRBJ2-5; D uncertain. The ends were cut back, 2 bases at V and 5 bases at J, with 16 bases in the middle. The CDR3 loop spans 15 amino acids. Germline V lookup: CDR1 SGDLS, CDR2 YYNGEE. Written as DNA, the CDR3 is TGTGCCAGCAGCGTTTCTGGATTAGCAGAGGAGACCCAGTACTTC. This gives the protein CASSVSGLAEETQYF.

At least ten counts were recorded for this clonotype. The chain is built from TRBV9 and TRBJ1-5; D gene ambiguous. The CDR3 runs 13 residues. Per germline, CDR1 SGDLS and CDR2 YYNGEE. V was pared by 0 bases and J by 10 bases, with 11 bases between. Here the CDR3 DNA reads TGTGCCAGCAGCGTAGACATCCACCGACCCCAGCATTTT. Translation gives CASSVDIHRPQHF.

This clonotype was observed many times. This chain joins TRBV9 and TRBJ1-4; D unresolved. Germline-derived CDR1 and CDR2 are SGDLS and YYNGEE. CDR3 size: 14 residues. Trimming pared 4 bases from V and 8 bases from J, leaving 15 bases between. CDR3 sequence (DNA): TGTGCCAGCAGCAAGGGCCTCGGAGCAGAAAAACTGTTTTTT. Protein sequence: CASSKGLGAEKLFF.

This clonotype has a count of ten or more. The V gene is TRBV9, the J gene TRBJ1-3; D ambiguous. V dropped 1 base and J dropped 1 base, with 9 bases sitting between them. Germline-derived CDR1 and CDR2 are SGDLS and YYNGEE. This CDR3 has 15 residues. The CDR3 region has the DNA TGTGCCAGCAGCGTATCGGGAGGATCTGGAAACACCATATATTTT. Protein: CASSVSGGSGNTIYF.